The source of this T cell receptor (beta chain) is a study of tumor and adjacent non-tumor tissue in lung cancer. TCRbeta libraries were built with three rounds of nested PCR, modified from ARM-PCR. Via MiXCR, TCRdb re-called the multiplex PCR reads, giving one row per CDR3 protein. The sample contains just over 200,000 distinct CDR3 sequences, 71% of which appear only once. CDR3 size: 18 residues. Germline V gene data show CDR1 as DFQATT and CDR2 as SNEGSKA (reference sequence). V shed 4 bases and J 4 bases; nucleotides not matched to a gene: 16. This clonotype occurred once. A much larger clone lies a single base off, so this may be a read error. The template was RNA from unsorted bulk tissue.

The gene calls are TRBV20-1 and TRBJ2-7, with 13 bases that match TRBD2. Sequencing was carried out using lung tumor tissue. The receptor comes from a man in his 60s with non-small cell lung cancer. The CDR3 sequence is CSAIPQGLAGEWGYEQYF. Here the CDR3 DNA reads TGCAGTGCTATCCCTCAAGGACTAGCGGGAGAATGGGGTTACGAGCAGTACTTC.